This TCR beta chain stems from a study of blood T cell repertoires in COVID-19. The overall study: COVID-19 samples, acute and convalescent, were from the United States, Italy and Spain. T cells, B-cell-depleted T cells, or PBMCs supplied cDNA or gDNA.

The germline gives CDR1 SGHTA, CDR2 FQGNSA. This CDR3 is 19 amino acids long. V lost 5 bases and J lost 1, with 24 bases in between. Profiled with immunoSEQ multiplex PCR; TCRdb holds only in-frame clones, not every one. The repertoire holds approximately 82,000 clones, with 92% as singletons. This clone has just one count. Sample: peripheral blood. The chain joins TRBV7-2 to TRBJ1-5, with D perhaps matching TRBD1 (6 bases). The receptor's source is a woman in her sixties with active COVID-19. The CDR3 spells CASSDSTRTRGGSNQPQHF. DNA for the CDR3: TGTGCCAGCAGCGATTCCACCCGAACCAGGGGCGGGAGCAATCAGCCCCAGCATTTT.